The rows below give T cell receptor beta chains drawn from one sample of a study of cytomegalovirus exposure and HLA in healthy donors. Sequencing used immunoSEQ multiplex PCR; TCRdb keeps in-frame clones, though not all of them. The profile shows fewer than 120,000 clones, around 80% of them singletons. Sequences were obtained from PBMCs. These receptors originate from a woman aged 60-75 years in good health and CMV-seropositive. CDR3s include the opening cysteine and the closing phenylalanine or tryptophan. Fields, in order: V gene, D gene, J gene, clone size, CDR3 DNA, CDR3 protein. The D gene is left open where the match is weak. Clone size appears in some rows only: once, few, many, or a class for an expanded clone.

V: TRBV5-1
D: TRBD1
J: TRBJ2-5
size: NA
DNA: TGCGCCAGCAGCCCGGGACAGGGATTAGGGGGGACCCAGTACTTC
CDR3: CASSPGQGLGGTQYF

V: TRBV5-1
D: TRBD1
J: TRBJ1-1
size: NA
DNA: TGCGCCAGCAGCGCCGACAGGGGAGCAGGAGCTTTCTTT
CDR3: CASSADRGAGAFF

V: TRBV15
D: TRBD2
J: TRBJ2-3
size: NA
DNA: TGTGCCACCAGCAGAGGACTAGCAAGAGATACGCAGTATTTT
CDR3: CATSRGLARDTQYF

V: TRBV19
D: NA
J: TRBJ2-2
size: NA
DNA: TGTGCCAGTAGTAACTTCCGGGAGATGGTCACCGGGGAGCTGTTTTTT
CDR3: CASSNFREMVTGELFF

V: TRBV14
D: TRBD2
J: TRBJ2-3
size: NA
DNA: TGTGCCAGCAGCCAAGATCAATCCAGCGGGAGGAGGAATACGCAGTATTTT
CDR3: CASSQDQSSGRRNTQYF

V: TRBV5-4
D: NA
J: TRBJ1-3
size: NA
DNA: TGTGCCAGCAGCTTGTCACAGGGCCCTGGAAACACCATATATTTT
CDR3: CASSLSQGPGNTIYF

V: TRBV7-9
D: NA
J: TRBJ1-4
size: NA
DNA: TGTGCCAGCAGCTTTTATAGGGGAGGAAATAATCGAAAACTGTTTTTT
CDR3: CASSFYRGGNNRKLFF

V: TRBV5-4
D: TRBD2
J: TRBJ2-5
size: NA
DNA: TGTGCCAGCAGCTCGGGACTAGCGGGAGAGGGAGAGACCCAGTACTTC
CDR3: CASSSGLAGEGETQYF

V: TRBV4-2
D: TRBD1
J: TRBJ1-4
size: NA
DNA: TGTGCCAGCAGCGAGGGACAGGGGTTTGCAACTAATGAAAAACTGTTTTTT
CDR3: CASSEGQGFATNEKLFF

V: TRBV2
D: TRBD2
J: TRBJ2-1
size: NA
DNA: TGTGCCAGCAGCCGGGGGGAAAGTTCGGGGGAGCAGTTCTTC
CDR3: CASSRGESSGEQFF

V: TRBV5-1
D: NA
J: TRBJ1-1
size: NA
DNA: TGCGCCAGCAGCATGCAGATGAACACTGAAGCTTTCTTT
CDR3: CASSMQMNTEAFF

V: TRBV4-1
D: TRBD2
J: TRBJ2-1
size: NA
DNA: TGCGCCAGCAGCCACCGCCCGGCGGGAGTAGCCAATGAGCAGTTCTTC
CDR3: CASSHRPAGVANEQFF

V: TRBV27
D: NA
J: TRBJ1-6
size: NA
DNA: TGTGCCAGCAGTTTGTCCCCTGCGGGATTAGGTTCACCCCTCCACTTT
CDR3: CASSLSPAGLGSPLHF

V: TRBV19
D: NA
J: TRBJ2-7
size: NA
DNA: TGTGCCAGTAGTATTGGGGCCCTCTGGAGTTACGAGCAGTACTTC
CDR3: CASSIGALWSYEQYF

V: TRBV15
D: NA
J: TRBJ2-2
size: NA
DNA: TGTGCCACCAGCAGTGGCCGGACAGCCCTGAACACCGGGGAGCTGTTTTTT
CDR3: CATSSGRTALNTGELFF

V: TRBV27
D: TRBD2
J: TRBJ2-7
size: NA
DNA: TGTGCCAGCAGTTTATCCGGGACTAGCAGCTACGAGCAGTACTTC
CDR3: CASSLSGTSSYEQYF

V: TRBV7-9
D: NA
J: TRBJ2-3
size: NA
DNA: TGTTCCAGCAGCTTAGTTCCAGCGAGTAGCACAGATACGCAGTATTTT
CDR3: CSSSLVPASSTDTQYF

V: TRBV7-8
D: TRBD2
J: TRBJ2-5
size: NA
DNA: TGTGCCAGCAGACGACCCGGGACTAGCGGACAAGAGACCCAGTACTTC
CDR3: CASRRPGTSGQETQYF

V: TRBV29-1
D: TRBD2
J: TRBJ2-3
size: NA
DNA: TGCAGCGTTGTACTAGCGGGATTTAACACAGATACGCAGTATTTT
CDR3: CSVVLAGFNTDTQYF

V: TRBV7-9
D: NA
J: TRBJ1-3
size: NA
DNA: TGTGCCAGCAGGAGGGGGTTCTCCTCTGGAAACACCATATATTTT
CDR3: CASRRGFSSGNTIYF

V: TRBV6-5
D: TRBD2
J: TRBJ2-1
size: NA
DNA: TGTGCCAGCATGGTAGCGGGGGGGACCTGCAATGAGCAGTTCTTC
CDR3: CASMVAGGTCNEQFF

V: TRBV6-5
D: TRBD1
J: TRBJ2-5
size: NA
DNA: TGTGCCAGCAGGCCGACCGGGACAGGGTTGGAGACCCAGTACTTC
CDR3: CASRPTGTGLETQYF

V: TRBV21-1
D: NA
J: TRBJ1-2
size: NA
DNA: TGTGCCAGCAGCAAACACAAACACCATGGCTACACCTTC
CDR3: CASSKHKHHGYTF

V: TRBV12-5
D: NA
J: TRBJ2-6
size: NA
DNA: TGTGCTAGTGGACCCGACAGCTCTGGGGCCAACGTCCTGACTTTC
CDR3: CASGPDSSGANVLTF

V: TRBV19
D: NA
J: TRBJ2-3
size: NA
DNA: TGTGCCAGTAGAACCGGGACTTTGTCCACAGATACGCAGTATTTT
CDR3: CASRTGTLSTDTQYF

V: TRBV5-1
D: NA
J: TRBJ1-1
size: NA
DNA: TGCGCCAGCAGCTTGGTGCCAGGGATTTCGAACACTGAAGCTTTCTTT
CDR3: CASSLVPGISNTEAFF

V: TRBV14
D: TRBD1
J: TRBJ2-7
size: NA
DNA: TGTGCCAGCAGCCGACAGGGCAGGGCTGGTGAGCAGTACTTC
CDR3: CASSRQGRAGEQYF

V: TRBV18
D: TRBD1
J: TRBJ1-1
size: few
DNA: TGTGCCAGCTCACATTCGGGACAGGGGAACACTGAAGCTTCCTTT
CDR3: CASSHSGQGNTEASF

V: TRBV9
D: TRBD2
J: TRBJ2-5
size: NA
DNA: TGTGCCAGCAGCGTAGGGGTTCTAGCGGGAACGGAAGAGACCCAGTACTTC
CDR3: CASSVGVLAGTEETQYF

V: TRBV6-1
D: NA
J: TRBJ2-7
size: NA
DNA: TGTGCCAGCAGTGAGACCCCCGCCGGGGGGCAGTACTTC
CDR3: CASSETPAGGQYF

V: TRBV23-1
D: NA
J: TRBJ1-1
size: NA
DNA: TGCGCCAGCAGTCAATCCCACACCACGAACACTGAAGCTTTCTTT
CDR3: CASSQSHTTNTEAFF

V: TRBV2
D: NA
J: TRBJ1-6
size: NA
DNA: TGTGCCAGCAGAGGGGGAACCCGGGATTCACCCCTCCACTTT
CDR3: CASRGGTRDSPLHF

V: TRBV6-5
D: NA
J: TRBJ2-2
size: NA
DNA: TGTGCCAGCCGGGGGTGGGCCGGGGAGCTGTTTTTT
CDR3: CASRGWAGELFF

V: TRBV2
D: NA
J: TRBJ1-1
size: NA
DNA: TGTGCCAGCAGACCCACAGGGCGGACTGAAGCTTTCTTT
CDR3: CASRPTGRTEAFF

V: TRBV10-2
D: NA
J: TRBJ2-5
size: NA
DNA: TGCGCCAGCAGTACCGGGAAGGCCCAGTACTTC
CDR3: CASSTGKAQYF

V: TRBV9
D: TRBD1
J: TRBJ2-3
size: NA
DNA: TGTGCCAGCAGCGTAGAGGGGACAGGGACAGATACGCAGTATTTT
CDR3: CASSVEGTGTDTQYF

V: TRBV6-1
D: TRBD1
J: TRBJ1-1
size: few
DNA: TGTGCCAGCAGACCGGACAGGGGGCTGGCTTTCTTT
CDR3: CASRPDRGLAFF

V: TRBV6-6
D: NA
J: TRBJ2-7
size: NA
DNA: TGTGCCAGCAGTTACTCGATTAGCCGCGAGCAGTACTTC
CDR3: CASSYSISREQYF

V: TRBV5-1
D: TRBD1
J: TRBJ1-2
size: NA
DNA: TGCGCCAGCAGCTTGGGACAGGGAGGTAACTATGGCTACACCTTC
CDR3: CASSLGQGGNYGYTF

V: TRBV27
D: NA
J: TRBJ1-2
size: NA
DNA: TGTGCCAGCAGTTGGACGGGAAACCATGGCTACACCTTC
CDR3: CASSWTGNHGYTF

V: TRBV29-1
D: NA
J: TRBJ2-5
size: once
DNA: TGCAGCGTGTTACGGGAGCCACAAGAGACCCAGTACTTC
CDR3: CSVLREPQETQYF

V: TRBV18
D: TRBD1
J: TRBJ2-7
size: NA
DNA: TGTGCCAGCTCGCCCGATGGGGACAGCCGACACTTC
CDR3: CASSPDGDSRHF

V: TRBV2
D: TRBD1
J: TRBJ2-1
size: NA
DNA: TGTGCCAGCAGTGTTCGGCAAGGGGGCCTATATGAGCAGTTCTTC
CDR3: CASSVRQGGLYEQFF

V: TRBV15
D: NA
J: TRBJ1-1
size: NA
DNA: TGTGCCACCAGCAGCGAGCGAGGGAACACTGAAGCTTTCTTT
CDR3: CATSSERGNTEAFF

V: TRBV2
D: NA
J: TRBJ2-3
size: NA
DNA: TGTGCCAGTGCCCGCGAGGGCGGCACAGATACGCAGTATTTT
CDR3: CASAREGGTDTQYF

V: TRBV29-1
D: TRBD2
J: TRBJ2-1
size: NA
DNA: TGCAGCGTACACCCGCTGCTAGCGGGAGGCAGGGTGCAGTTCTTC
CDR3: CSVHPLLAGGRVQFF

V: TRBV11-3
D: TRBD2
J: TRBJ2-1
size: NA
DNA: TGTGCCAGCAGCTTAGATGGACTAGCGGGAGTTGATGAGCAGTTCTTC
CDR3: CASSLDGLAGVDEQFF

V: TRBV28
D: NA
J: TRBJ1-1
size: once
DNA: TGTGCCAGCAGTGTTCCCCGCAGGGACTTAGTGAACACTGAAGCTTTCTTT
CDR3: CASSVPRRDLVNTEAFF

V: TRBV12-5
D: TRBD1
J: TRBJ2-7
size: NA
DNA: TGTGCTAGTGGTTTCTCACGGACAGGGGACTCCTACGAGCAGTACTTC
CDR3: CASGFSRTGDSYEQYF

V: TRBV7-9
D: NA
J: TRBJ2-7
size: NA
DNA: TGTGCCAGCAGCGGGGGGACAGCAACCTACGAGCAGTACTTC
CDR3: CASSGGTATYEQYF

V: TRBV7-2
D: NA
J: TRBJ1-3
size: NA
DNA: TGTGCCAGCAGCTTAGCGGCAGGGAACGGAAACACCATATATTTT
CDR3: CASSLAAGNGNTIYF

V: TRBV28
D: NA
J: TRBJ2-1
size: once
DNA: TGTGCCAGCAGTTTACTTTCCAATGAGCAGTTCTTC
CDR3: CASSLLSNEQFF

V: TRBV19
D: TRBD1
J: TRBJ2-7
size: NA
DNA: TGTGCCAGTAGTATAATTCCAGGGGGCCTCTACGAGCAGTACTTC
CDR3: CASSIIPGGLYEQYF

V: TRBV28
D: NA
J: TRBJ1-5
size: NA
DNA: TGTGCCAGCAGTCCGTGGGGGCAGGGGACCCGGGGTATTCAGCCCCAGCATTTT
CDR3: CASSPWGQGTRGIQPQHF

V: TRBV27
D: TRBD2
J: TRBJ2-3
size: NA
DNA: TGTGCCAGCAGTTTGGTTTCTAGCGGAGGCACAGATACGCAGTATTTT
CDR3: CASSLVSSGGTDTQYF

V: TRBV6-5
D: TRBD1
J: TRBJ1-5
size: NA
DNA: TGTGCCAGCAGTTCCCGGGACAGGGGAAGGCAGCCCCAGCATTTT
CDR3: CASSSRDRGRQPQHF

V: TRBV19
D: TRBD2
J: TRBJ2-3
size: NA
DNA: TGTGCCAGTAGAGTCCGGACTAGCGGGATGGATACGCAGTATTTT
CDR3: CASRVRTSGMDTQYF

V: TRBV9
D: TRBD2
J: TRBJ2-2
size: NA
DNA: TGTGCCAGCAGCCACAAGCGGGAACCGAACACCGGGGAGCTGTTTTTT
CDR3: CASSHKREPNTGELFF

V: TRBV28
D: NA
J: TRBJ2-7
size: NA
DNA: TGTGCCAGCTGGGGACTGCCGGACTACGAGCAGTACTTC
CDR3: CASWGLPDYEQYF

V: TRBV27
D: NA
J: TRBJ2-6
size: NA
DNA: TGTGCCAGCAGTTTAGGTCCGGGAGCTGGGGCCAACGTCCTGACTTTC
CDR3: CASSLGPGAGANVLTF